This TCR beta chain emerged from a study of blood T cell repertoires in COVID-19. The method was immunoSEQ multiplex PCR; TCRdb's version includes in-frame clones alone and lacks a portion of them. This table has about 250,000 clones, roughly 85% appearing once. In germline, CDR1 is SGHNT, CDR2 YYREEE (reference sequence). The CDR3 is made up of 15 amino acids. Trimming cost V 4 bases and J 6 bases; bases outside gene matches: 11. The TCR comes from a woman younger than 45 with active or convalescent COVID-19. This rearrangement joins TRBV5-4 to TRBJ2-7, with 9 bases identical to TRBD1. The sequenced material came from peripheral blood. The CDR3 loop is CASSPPGQGRFEQYF. DNA of the CDR3: TGTGCCAGCAGCCCACCGGGACAGGGTAGATTCGAGCAGTACTTC.